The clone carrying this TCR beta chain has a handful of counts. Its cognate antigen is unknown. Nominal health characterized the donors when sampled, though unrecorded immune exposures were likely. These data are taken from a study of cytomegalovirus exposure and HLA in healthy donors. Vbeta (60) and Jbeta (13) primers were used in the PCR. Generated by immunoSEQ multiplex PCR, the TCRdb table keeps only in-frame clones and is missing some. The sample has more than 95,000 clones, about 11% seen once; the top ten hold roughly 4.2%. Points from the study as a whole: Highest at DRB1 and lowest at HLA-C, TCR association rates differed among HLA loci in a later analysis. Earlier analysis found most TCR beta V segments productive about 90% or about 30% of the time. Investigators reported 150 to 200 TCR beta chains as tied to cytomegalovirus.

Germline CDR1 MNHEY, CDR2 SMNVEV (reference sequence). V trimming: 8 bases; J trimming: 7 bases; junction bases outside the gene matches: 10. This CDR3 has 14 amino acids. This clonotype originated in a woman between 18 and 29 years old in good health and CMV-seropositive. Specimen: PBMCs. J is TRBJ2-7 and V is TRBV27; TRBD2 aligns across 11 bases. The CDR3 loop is CASRQTSGTGEQYF. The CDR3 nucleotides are TGTGCCAGCCGTCAGACTAGCGGGACAGGGGAGCAGTACTTC.